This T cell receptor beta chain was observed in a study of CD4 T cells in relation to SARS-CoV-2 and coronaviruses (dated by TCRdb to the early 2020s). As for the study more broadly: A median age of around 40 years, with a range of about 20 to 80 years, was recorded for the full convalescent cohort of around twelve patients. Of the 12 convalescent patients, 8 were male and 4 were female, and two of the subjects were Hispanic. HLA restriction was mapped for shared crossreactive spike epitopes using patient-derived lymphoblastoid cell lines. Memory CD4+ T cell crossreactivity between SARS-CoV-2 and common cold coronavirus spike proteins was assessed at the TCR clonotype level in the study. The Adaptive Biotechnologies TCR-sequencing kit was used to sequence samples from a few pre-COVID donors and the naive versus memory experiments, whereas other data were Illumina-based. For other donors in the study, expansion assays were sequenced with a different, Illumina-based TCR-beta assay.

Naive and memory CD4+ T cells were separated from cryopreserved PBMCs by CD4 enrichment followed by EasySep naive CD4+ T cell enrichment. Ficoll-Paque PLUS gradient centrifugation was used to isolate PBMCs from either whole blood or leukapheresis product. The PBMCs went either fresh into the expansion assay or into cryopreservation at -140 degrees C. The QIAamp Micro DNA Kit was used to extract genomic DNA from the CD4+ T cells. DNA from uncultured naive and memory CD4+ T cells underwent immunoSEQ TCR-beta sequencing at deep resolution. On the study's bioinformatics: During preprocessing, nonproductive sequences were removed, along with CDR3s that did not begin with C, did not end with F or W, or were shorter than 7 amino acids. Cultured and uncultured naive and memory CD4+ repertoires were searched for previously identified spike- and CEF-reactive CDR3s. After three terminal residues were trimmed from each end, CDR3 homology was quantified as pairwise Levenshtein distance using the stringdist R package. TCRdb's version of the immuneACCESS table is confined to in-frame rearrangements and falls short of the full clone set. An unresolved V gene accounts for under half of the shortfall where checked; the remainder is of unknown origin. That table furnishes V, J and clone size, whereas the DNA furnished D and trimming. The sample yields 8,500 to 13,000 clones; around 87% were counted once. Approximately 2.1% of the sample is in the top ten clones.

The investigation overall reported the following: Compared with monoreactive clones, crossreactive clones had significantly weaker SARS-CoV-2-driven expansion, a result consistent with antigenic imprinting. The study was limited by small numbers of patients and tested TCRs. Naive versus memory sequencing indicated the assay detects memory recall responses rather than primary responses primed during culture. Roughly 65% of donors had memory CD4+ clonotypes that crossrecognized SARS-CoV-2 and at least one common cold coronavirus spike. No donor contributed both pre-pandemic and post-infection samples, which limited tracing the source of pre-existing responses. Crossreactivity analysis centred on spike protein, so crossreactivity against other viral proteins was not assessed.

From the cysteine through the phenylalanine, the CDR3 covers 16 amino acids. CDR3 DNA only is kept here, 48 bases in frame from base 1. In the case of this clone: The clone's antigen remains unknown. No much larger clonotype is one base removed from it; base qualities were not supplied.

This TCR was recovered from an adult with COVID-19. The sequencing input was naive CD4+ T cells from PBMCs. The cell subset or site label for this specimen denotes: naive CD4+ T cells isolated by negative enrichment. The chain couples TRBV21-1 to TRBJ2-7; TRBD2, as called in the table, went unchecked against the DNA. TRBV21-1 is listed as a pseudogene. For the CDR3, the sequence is CASSLPETSWVYEQYF. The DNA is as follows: TGTGCCAGCAGCCTACCGGAGACTAGTTGGGTCTACGAGCAGTACTTC.